A selection of T cell receptor beta chains follows, all from one sample in a study of T cells in Graves' hyperthyroidism and ophthalmopathy. TCRdb analysed the multiplex PCR reads with MiXCR anew, one entry per CDR3 protein. The table includes about 320,000 distinct CDR3 sequences, around 17% detected once. Sequencing used blood. The source of these receptors is a young man with Graves' hyperthyroidism. The CDR3 runs from the conserved cysteine through the conserved F or W. Where a row states a size, it is once, few, many or the class of an expanded clone; other rows omit it.

cdr3_aa: CAISDRGQSNQPQHF; j_call: TRBJ1-5; v_call: TRBV10-3; clone_size: .
cdr3_aa: CASTTGGGQGYGYTF; j_call: TRBJ1-2; v_call: TRBV28; clone_size: many
cdr3_aa: CASSYSGQSYEQYF; j_call: TRBJ2-7; v_call: TRBV6-5; clone_size: .
cdr3_aa: CASSPPAGGKNIQYF; j_call: TRBJ2-4; v_call: TRBV28; clone_size: .
cdr3_aa: CASSLGRASSNQPQHF; j_call: TRBJ1-5; v_call: TRBV7-9; clone_size: few
cdr3_aa: CASSLDGGWETQYF; j_call: TRBJ2-5; v_call: TRBV5-5; clone_size: many
cdr3_aa: CASSPGWDRTF; j_call: TRBJ1-2; v_call: TRBV12-3/TRBV12-4; clone_size: .
cdr3_aa: CASSPPGLNTQYF; j_call: TRBJ2-3; v_call: TRBV3-1; clone_size: many
cdr3_aa: CATSRDLAGGGEQYF; j_call: TRBJ2-7; v_call: TRBV15; clone_size: many
cdr3_aa: CASSQDRNTNQPQHF; j_call: TRBJ1-5; v_call: TRBV3-1; clone_size: many
cdr3_aa: CASIQTGLSNYGYTF; j_call: TRBJ1-2; v_call: TRBV12-3/TRBV12-4; clone_size: .
cdr3_aa: CASSLADRLNQPQHF; j_call: TRBJ1-5; v_call: TRBV12-3/TRBV12-4; clone_size: many
cdr3_aa: CASRIPGALETQYF; j_call: TRBJ2-5; v_call: TRBV6-1; clone_size: many
cdr3_aa: CASSFVDDTGELFF; j_call: TRBJ2-2; v_call: TRBV5-1; clone_size: .
cdr3_aa: CASSEAGSDDCEAFF; j_call: TRBJ1-1; v_call: TRBV12-3/TRBV12-4; clone_size: few
cdr3_aa: CASSSPGDRLGTQYF; j_call: TRBJ2-5; v_call: TRBV6-2/TRBV6-3; clone_size: many
cdr3_aa: CSARDARVNYGYTF; j_call: TRBJ1-2; v_call: TRBV20-1; clone_size: once
cdr3_aa: CASSIQGSQPQHF; j_call: TRBJ1-5; v_call: TRBV5-1; clone_size: .
cdr3_aa: CASSYSNRDRAGYEQYF; j_call: TRBJ2-7; v_call: TRBV6-5; clone_size: many
cdr3_aa: CAWRDRGPGDGYTF; j_call: TRBJ1-2; v_call: TRBV30; clone_size: many
cdr3_aa: CASSYGQENTGAFF; j_call: TRBJ1-1; v_call: TRBV6-5; clone_size: once
cdr3_aa: CAIQEGRNTEAFF; j_call: TRBJ1-1; v_call: TRBV27; clone_size: many
cdr3_aa: CASSVVAGGPGEQFF; j_call: TRBJ2-1; v_call: TRBV9; clone_size: .
cdr3_aa: CASSLTGGPTAYNEQFF; j_call: TRBJ2-1; v_call: TRBV7-9; clone_size: .
cdr3_aa: CASYPPGGANVLTF; j_call: TRBJ2-6; v_call: TRBV5-1; clone_size: .
cdr3_aa: CASSLQLYEQYF; j_call: TRBJ2-7; v_call: TRBV11-2; clone_size: many
cdr3_aa: CASSFGVRANEKLFF; j_call: TRBJ1-4; v_call: TRBV5-5; clone_size: many
cdr3_aa: CASSFLLFGDTQYF; j_call: TRBJ2-3; v_call: TRBV12-3/TRBV12-4; clone_size: .
cdr3_aa: CASSLGIDGYTF; j_call: TRBJ1-2; v_call: TRBV11-2; clone_size: many
cdr3_aa: CASSQDARAVLQETQYF; j_call: TRBJ2-5; v_call: TRBV4-1; clone_size: .
cdr3_aa: CASSPGRMGAPDTQYF; j_call: TRBJ2-3; v_call: TRBV18; clone_size: few
cdr3_aa: CASNSITGRTGETQYF; j_call: TRBJ2-5; v_call: TRBV2; clone_size: few
cdr3_aa: CASSIIGGAGEKLFF; j_call: TRBJ1-4; v_call: TRBV28; clone_size: few
cdr3_aa: CASSLRLAGEDGELFF; j_call: TRBJ2-2; v_call: TRBV4-2; clone_size: few
cdr3_aa: CAAAGTSRNEQFF; j_call: TRBJ2-1; v_call: TRBV10-3; clone_size: .
cdr3_aa: CASSFGTGSYEQYF; j_call: TRBJ2-7; v_call: TRBV11-2; clone_size: many
cdr3_aa: CASSVRGRGTEAFF; j_call: TRBJ1-1; v_call: TRBV5-1; clone_size: .
cdr3_aa: CASSDAYTGRNTQYF; j_call: TRBJ2-3; v_call: TRBV19; clone_size: few
cdr3_aa: CASSEIQGVETQYF; j_call: TRBJ2-5; v_call: TRBV2; clone_size: many
cdr3_aa: CASSLARLAGPYGFF; j_call: TRBJ2-1; v_call: TRBV7-9; clone_size: few
cdr3_aa: CASSLWGLRYEQYF; j_call: TRBJ2-7; v_call: TRBV12-3/TRBV12-4; clone_size: many
cdr3_aa: CASSVGRNNSPLHF; j_call: TRBJ1-6; v_call: TRBV9; clone_size: .
cdr3_aa: CASSLLGTQGGYTF; j_call: TRBJ1-2; v_call: TRBV14; clone_size: many
cdr3_aa: CASSPYSGGYEQYF; j_call: TRBJ2-7; v_call: TRBV19; clone_size: .
cdr3_aa: CASRLQRQTEAFF; j_call: TRBJ1-1; v_call: TRBV11-2; clone_size: many
cdr3_aa: CATSGEVAGRDIQYF; j_call: TRBJ2-4; v_call: TRBV15; clone_size: .
cdr3_aa: CASSESGTVVGYTF; j_call: TRBJ1-2; v_call: TRBV25-1; clone_size: .
cdr3_aa: CASSLRDYPTGELFF; j_call: TRBJ2-2; v_call: TRBV7-9; clone_size: few
cdr3_aa: CASSEWPGARFNEQFF; j_call: TRBJ2-1; v_call: TRBV2; clone_size: .
cdr3_aa: CASSSGQLQNTEAFF; j_call: TRBJ1-1; v_call: TRBV5-1; clone_size: many
cdr3_aa: CATSAAGTLNEKLFF; j_call: TRBJ1-4; v_call: TRBV24-1; clone_size: few
cdr3_aa: CASNQGGGANIQYF; j_call: TRBJ2-4; v_call: TRBV12-3/TRBV12-4; clone_size: many
cdr3_aa: CASSPPVDQPQHF; j_call: TRBJ1-5; v_call: TRBV18; clone_size: many